Listed below are T cell receptor beta chains from one sample, sequenced in a study of CD4+ T cells in melanoma. Repertoires were generated with immunoSEQ multiplex PCR, while TCRdb's copy carries only in-frame clones and drops some. The table lists about 50,000 clones, about 91% of them singletons. Sequencing used peripheral blood. All receptors come from a human donor with melanoma. The CDR3 runs from the conserved cysteine through the conserved F or W. The order of the fields is CDR3 DNA, CDR3 protein, D gene, V gene, clone size, J gene. D genes are given only for firm matches. Rows give clone size only sometimes, using once, few, many, or a class for an expanded clone.

TGTGCCAGCAGGCCGGGGGGTAATTACGAGCAGTACTTC	CASRPGGNYEQYF	TRBD2	TRBV7-2	-	TRBJ2-7
TGCGCCAGCAGCCAGACGAGGGTTACAGATACGCAGTATTTT	CASSQTRVTDTQYF	-	TRBV4-3	-	TRBJ2-3
TGTGCCACCAGCAGAGCCAGGGGTCCCTACGAGCAGTACTTC	CATSRARGPYEQYF	-	TRBV15	few	TRBJ2-7
TGTGCCAGCAGCCCCCCGCTCAATGAGCAGTTCTTC	CASSPPLNEQFF	-	TRBV11-2	-	TRBJ2-1
TGTGCCAGCACACCTGATACGCTGGGAGACGAGCAGTACTTC	CASTPDTLGDEQYF	-	TRBV7-2	once	TRBJ2-7
TGTGCCAGCAGCGTAGAGGACACAATCTCCTACGAGCAGTACTTC	CASSVEDTISYEQYF	-	TRBV5-8	-	TRBJ2-7
TGTGCCAGCAGCTTCCAGAGAAAAGGCTACGAGCAGTACTTC	CASSFQRKGYEQYF	-	TRBV5-5	-	TRBJ2-7
TGTGCCGGCAGCGTAGCGTACAGGGGAGGCGAGCAGTACTTC	CAGSVAYRGGEQYF	-	TRBV9	-	TRBJ2-7
TGTGCCAGTAGTAAGGTAGCCGGCACCGGGGAGCTGTTTTTT	CASSKVAGTGELFF	-	TRBV19	-	TRBJ2-2
TGTGCCAGCAGTGACGGGACAGGATACTATGGCTACACCTTC	CASSDGTGYYGYTF	TRBD1	TRBV6-5	once	TRBJ1-2
TGTGCCAGTTCCCACCTAAGCTACACTGAAGCTTTCTTT	CASSHLSYTEAFF	-	TRBV18	once	TRBJ1-1
TGTGCCAGCACAACCATCGGAACAGGGAGAAGGTATGGCTACACCTTC	CASTTIGTGRRYGYTF	-	TRBV6-6	-	TRBJ1-2
TGTGCCAGCAGTCCCTCGGACTACTACGAGCAGTACTTC	CASSPSDYYEQYF	-	TRBV27	-	TRBJ2-7
TGTGCCAGCTCACCTTCGGGACAGGTTTATGGCTACACCTTC	CASSPSGQVYGYTF	TRBD1	TRBV18	-	TRBJ1-2
TGTGCCAGCAGCCGTGGGGGACAGGGCGTCAACGAGCAGTACTTC	CASSRGGQGVNEQYF	TRBD1	TRBV5-6	-	TRBJ2-7
TGCGCCAGCAGTAGTTTAGCGATCTCTTCCTACAATGAGCAGTTCTTC	CASSSLAISSYNEQFF	-	TRBV5-1	-	TRBJ2-1
TGTGCCAGCAGTTTGGACAGGGGGCTCTACGAGCAGTACTTC	CASSLDRGLYEQYF	TRBD1	TRBV27	-	TRBJ2-7
TGTGCCAGCAGTCCACTTCCCGCCGGGGGGGGGACCCAGTACTTC	CASSPLPAGGGTQYF	TRBD2	TRBV7-2	-	TRBJ2-5
TGTGCCAGCATCGCGGGGCCCAATGAGCAGTTCTTC	CASIAGPNEQFF	-	TRBV2	-	TRBJ2-1
TGTGCCAGCAGTCACGACAGGCTACTAGCGGGGGGCCGAGGGGAGTTCTTC	CASSHDRLLAGGRGEFF	TRBD2	TRBV28	-	TRBJ2-1
TGTGCCAGCAGCCCGGGACTAGCGGGGACTCAAGAGACCCAGTACTTC	CASSPGLAGTQETQYF	TRBD2	TRBV11-3	-	TRBJ2-5
TGTGCCATCAGTGAGTCGGGGGGGGACACTGAAGCTTTCTTT	CAISESGGDTEAFF	-	TRBV10-3	-	TRBJ1-1
TGTGCCAGCTCACCCGACAGGGGTCAGCCCCAGCATTTT	CASSPDRGQPQHF	TRBD1	TRBV18	-	TRBJ1-5
TGCGCCAGCAGCATTGGACAGGGGGCTAATGAAAAACTGTTTTTT	CASSIGQGANEKLFF	TRBD1	TRBV5-1	few	TRBJ1-4
TGTGCCAGCAGTCCCGGGACAGGCACGACCTACGAGCAGTACTTC	CASSPGTGTTYEQYF	TRBD1	TRBV27	-	TRBJ2-7
TGCGCCAGCAGCCAAGCATCAGGTGTGAAGGCTTTCTTT	CASSQASGVKAFF	-	TRBV4-3	-	TRBJ1-1
TGTGCCAGCAGCTTCCTAGCGGGGAGATACTACGAGCAGTACTTC	CASSFLAGRYYEQYF	TRBD2	TRBV7-2	-	TRBJ2-7
TGTGCCAGCAGCTTAAGCGGGCCCGCTAGTGGCTACACCTTC	CASSLSGPASGYTF	-	TRBV7-9	-	TRBJ1-2
TGCGCCAGCAGCTTGGGGGTAGGACAGGGGGAGGCTTTCTTT	CASSLGVGQGEAFF	TRBD1	TRBV5-1	-	TRBJ1-1
TGCGCCAGCAGCCACGGGACTACAGGGTTTGAAGCTTTCTTT	CASSHGTTGFEAFF	-	TRBV5-1	-	TRBJ1-1
TGTGCCAGCAGTTGGAGCAGGAATGATCAGCCCCAGCATTTT	CASSWSRNDQPQHF	-	TRBV6-5	-	TRBJ1-5
TGTGCCAGCAGCTTAATTCTTGAACCACTGAACACTGAAGCTTTCTTT	CASSLILEPLNTEAFF	-	TRBV27	-	TRBJ1-1
TGTGCCAGCTCGCGGGGGGCGACTAATGAAAAACTGTTTTTT	CASSRGATNEKLFF	-	TRBV28	few	TRBJ1-4
TGTGCCAGCAGTCCCCCTAGGTCCGGGGACCAGTACTTC	CASSPPRSGDQYF	-	TRBV27	-	TRBJ2-5
TGTGCCAGTAGTCACCCCCCCTACGAGCAGTACTTC	CASSHPPYEQYF	-	TRBV19	-	TRBJ2-7
TGTGCCAGCAGCCAAGAGGGAGGAGTAACTGAAGCTTTCTTT	CASSQEGGVTEAFF	-	TRBV4-2	-	TRBJ1-1
TGCGCCAGCAGCCAAGATGCTGTTTCGGGGACCGCCCTTTATGGCTACACCTTC	CASSQDAVSGTALYGYTF	-	TRBV4-1	-	TRBJ1-2
TGTGCCAGCAGCCCAGGGAACCGTTTGAGGGAGCAGTACTTC	CASSPGNRLREQYF	-	TRBV9	-	TRBJ2-7
TGTGCCTGGAGCTTGCCGGGACTAGCTCCGGATGAGCAGTTCTTC	CAWSLPGLAPDEQFF	TRBD2	TRBV30	-	TRBJ2-1
TGCAGTGCGTTTCAGGGGGGCGAGCAGTACTTC	CSAFQGGEQYF	-	TRBV20-1	-	TRBJ2-7
TGCGCCAGCAGCTTGTCCACAGGGTCGTCCTCCTACGAGCAGTACTTC	CASSLSTGSSSYEQYF	-	TRBV5-1	-	TRBJ2-7
TGTGCCAGCAGCTCCCGGGACTCGCGGGAAAAACTGTTTTTT	CASSSRDSREKLFF	-	TRBV11-2	-	TRBJ1-4
TGCGCCAGCAGCCCGGAAAACAGGGGGGGCTACGAGCAGTACTTC	CASSPENRGGYEQYF	-	TRBV4-1	-	TRBJ2-7
TGTGCCAGCAGTGACCAAGGGGGTTCGGCCCTCCACTTT	CASSDQGGSALHF	-	TRBV2	-	TRBJ1-6
TGTGCCAGTAGTCCCGGGGACATTTACGAGCAGTACTTC	CASSPGDIYEQYF	-	TRBV19	-	TRBJ2-7
TGTGCCAGCAGCTTAAGTCCCGGGGAGCTGTTTTTT	CASSLSPGELFF	-	TRBV7-3	-	TRBJ2-2
TGTGCCAGCAGCGTAGCTGGGGGGGGCTTGGATTCCGGGGAGCTGTTTTTT	CASSVAGGGLDSGELFF	-	TRBV9	once	TRBJ2-2
TGTGCCAGCAGTGAACCCAGCCCCTACGAGCAGTACTTC	CASSEPSPYEQYF	-	TRBV6-1	medium-sized	TRBJ2-7
TGTGCCAGCAGCTTAGTCAGATCAAGCTCCTACAATGAGCAGTTCTTC	CASSLVRSSSYNEQFF	-	TRBV11-1	-	TRBJ2-1
TGTGCCTGGAGTGTAGCCGGGTATAGCAATCAGCCCCAGCATTTT	CAWSVAGYSNQPQHF	-	TRBV30	-	TRBJ1-5
TGCAGTGCTAGGAGGGAGGGCTACACCTTC	CSARREGYTF	-	TRBV20-1	-	TRBJ1-2
TGTGCCAGCAGCTTCGGACTAGCGGAAAGGAATGAGCAGTTCTTC	CASSFGLAERNEQFF	TRBD2	TRBV5-5	-	TRBJ2-1
TGTGCCAGCAGTGCGCAGGGTTATAGTCAAGAGACCCAGTACTTC	CASSAQGYSQETQYF	-	TRBV28	-	TRBJ2-5
TGTGCCAGCAGCTTTTGGTTGGACGACAAAAACATTCAGTACTTC	CASSFWLDDKNIQYF	-	TRBV21-1	-	TRBJ2-4
TGTGCCAGGGCCAAGACGGACAGCCTCCGCGAGCAGTACTTC	CARAKTDSLREQYF	-	TRBV2	few	TRBJ2-7
TGTGCCAGTAGCCTGGGGGGGAAAGCCCAGCATTTT	CASSLGGKAQHF	-	TRBV19	few	TRBJ1-5
TGTGCCAGCAGTTCAGATAGCGGGGTCGAGACAGATACGCAGTATTTT	CASSSDSGVETDTQYF	TRBD2	TRBV7-9	-	TRBJ2-3
TGCGCCAGCAGCTTTCGGGTTGGCTTGGGACAGGGCTATGGCTACACCTTC	CASSFRVGLGQGYGYTF	TRBD1	TRBV5-1	-	TRBJ1-2
TGTGCCAGCAGCCGTATAGGCGTGGGATTTTCACCCCTCCACTTT	CASSRIGVGFSPLHF	-	TRBV7-9	-	TRBJ1-6
TGTGCCAGCAGCGCCCGGACAGGGAGATTAATTAACACCGGGGAGCTGTTTTTT	CASSARTGRLINTGELFF	TRBD1	TRBV7-3	-	TRBJ2-2